These 30 T cell receptor beta chains came from one sample sequenced in a study of graft-versus-host responses after intestinal transplantation. Method: immunoSEQ multiplex PCR; TCRdb's copy keeps in-frame clones and lacks some. The sample consists of 11,000 to 15,000 clones, 30% to 40% of them appearing once. Each mixed lymphocyte reaction held approximately 200,000 CFSE-labeled responders and approximately 200,000 irradiated violet-dye-labeled stimulators. Sequences were derived from alloreactive CD8+ T cells from a mixed lymphocyte reaction culture, sampled before intestinal transplant. Subset indicated: CFSE-low proliferating T cells sorted from approximately 6-day pre-transplant mixed lymphocyte reaction (GvH or HvG direction). The receptor set was obtained from a human patient who received an intestinal transplant.

This clone was seen a handful of times. The chain recombines TRBV9 with TRBJ2-1, with 7 nucleotides matching TRBD1. Trimming cost V 3 bases and J 0 bases; bases outside gene matches: 12. Germline assignment: CDR1 SGDLS and CDR2 YYNGEE. This CDR3 is built from 18 residues. The CDR3 DNA sequence: TGTGCCAGCAGCGGTAGTTACCGGACAGGTAGCTCCTACAATGAGCAGTTCTTC. It is translated as CASSGSYRTGSSYNEQFF.

The chain combines TRBV7-9 with TRBJ2-6; 11 bases are shared with TRBD2. Germline lookup yields CDR1 SEHNR and CDR2 FQNEAQ (reference sequence). V gave up 5 bases and J gave up 0 bases; unmatched junction bases: 9. The CDR3 is 19 residues long. This chain's CDR3 is CASSPFGTSGDSGANVLTF. In nucleotides, the CDR3 is TGTGCCAGCAGCCCGTTTGGGACTAGCGGAGACTCTGGGGCCAACGTCCTGACTTTC. The entire variable domain, with the rest obtained from reference TRBV7-9 and TRBJ2-6, is as follows: DTGVSQNPRHKITKRGQNVTFRCDPISEHNRLYWYRQTLGQGPEFLTYFQNEAQLEKSRLLSDRFSAERPKGSFSTLEIQRTEQGDSAMYLCASSPFGTSGDSGANVLTFGAGSRLTVL.

This clone was seen only once. The CDR3 region has the DNA TGTGCCAGCAGTTACACGGCAGGGATCACTGAAGCTTTCTTT. It translates to CASSYTAGITEAFF. This chain uses TRBV6-6 with TRBJ1-1; possibly TRBD1 for D (5 bases). The germline V gene encodes CDR1 MNHNY and CDR2 SVGAGI (reference sequence). The CDR3 runs 14 residues. V gave up 2 bases and J gave up 4 bases, with 11 bases separating them.

The V and J genes are TRBV7-8 and TRBJ2-1; TRBD2 agrees at 9 bases. The V segment lost 6 bases and the J segment 6 bases; nucleotides outside the gene matches: 6. Germline V gene lookup returns CDR1 SGHVS and CDR2 FQNEAQ. The CDR3 contains 14 residues. DNA of the CDR3: TGTGCCAGCAGTTCACCGGGACTAGCCAATGAGCAGTTCTTC. This gives the protein CASSSPGLANEQFF.

J is TRBJ1-5 and V is TRBV19; D not certain. Trimming pared 4 bases from V and 2 bases from J, leaving 15 bases between. This CDR3 is 16 amino acids long. Germline-derived CDR1 and CDR2 are LNHDA and SQIVND (reference sequence). CDR3 sequence: CASSRVGGGGNQPQHF. The CDR3 DNA sequence: TGTGCCAGTAGTAGAGTCGGAGGTGGGGGCAATCAGCCCCAGCATTTT.

The rearrangement joins TRBV7-9 to TRBJ1-2, with 8 bases identical to TRBD1. This CDR3 is 15 amino acids long. Per germline, CDR1 SEHNR and CDR2 FQNEAQ (reference sequence). Unmatched junction bases numbered 9, after V lost 6 bases and J lost 3 bases. The chain's CDR3 is CASRPRTGRDYGYTF. In DNA form, the CDR3 reads TGTGCCAGCAGACCCCGGACAGGGAGAGACTATGGCTACACCTTC.

The V gene is TRBV4-2, the J gene TRBJ2-1; D is ambiguous. Germline values: CDR1 LGHNA, CDR2 YNFKEQ. The CDR3 has 14 residues. The V end was cut by 1 base, the J end by 7 bases, with 11 bases between. As DNA, the CDR3 is TGTGCCAGCAGCCAAGCTCTCTTCGGGAATGAGCAGTTCTTC. This sequence encodes CASSQALFGNEQFF.

The rearrangement uses TRBV5-1 and TRBJ2-1, with 11 nucleotides matching TRBD1. Trimming removed 4 bases from V and 8 bases from J; junction bases left unmatched: 5. Germline CDR1 reads SGHRS; CDR2 reads YFSETQ. The CDR3 has 14 amino acids. The CDR3 is CASSDGQGAYEQFF. CDR3 DNA sequence: TGCGCCAGCAGCGATGGACAGGGGGCATATGAGCAGTTCTTC.

This clone is judged medium-sized. The chain employs TRBV4-3 and TRBJ2-1; D is unclear. CDR1 is LGHNA, CDR2 YSLEER, per germline. The CDR3 contains 15 residues. V was clipped by 0 bases and J by 4 bases, with 10 bases between them. CDR3 DNA sequence: TGCGCCAGCAGCCAAGATTGGGCATCTTACAATGAGCAGTTCTTC. Translation gives CASSQDWASYNEQFF.

The chain recombines TRBV19 with TRBJ2-7, with D hard to call. In germline, CDR1 is LNHDA, CDR2 SQIVND (reference sequence). Between the trimmed V and J ends, which lost 8 bases and 0 bases, there was a span of 11 bases. The CDR3 contains 13 residues. The CDR3 DNA sequence: TGTGCCAGTGCGGAGTTAAGCTCCTACGAGCAGTACTTC. Its protein is CASAELSSYEQYF.

The rearrangement joins TRBV2 to TRBJ1-5; maybe TRBD1 (5 bases). This CDR3 spans 13 amino acids. V lost 8 bases, J lost 1 base, and 9 bases lay in between. Germline V CDR1 and CDR2: SNHLY, FYNNEI. Here the CDR3 reads CASSGPSNQPQHF. Here the CDR3 DNA reads TGTGCCAGCTCAGGGCCCAGCAATCAGCCCCAGCATTTT.

V gene TRBV19 combines with J gene TRBJ2-2, with D possibly being TRBD1 (6 bases). Germline CDR1 reads LNHDA; CDR2 reads SQIVND (reference sequence). The CDR3 has 12 residues. Trimming shortened V by 10 bases and J by 1 base, and 7 bases separated the two germline ends. CDR3 region: CATGQNTGELFF. CDR3 DNA sequence: TGTGCCACGGGACAGAACACCGGGGAGCTGTTTTTT.

This clone has a handful of counts. V usage is TRBV2 and J usage is TRBJ2-1, with 7 bases identical to TRBD1. The CDR3 runs to 19 residues. The ends lost 3 bases at V and 0 bases at J; junction bases unmatched: 14. Germline values: CDR1 SNHLY, CDR2 FYNNEI. The CDR3 bases are TGTGCCAGCAGTGAGTCCCTAATAACAGGGGCTAGCTCCTACAATGAGCAGTTCTTC. It codes for CASSESLITGASSYNEQFF.

This clone was recorded a few times. The V gene is TRBV5-1, the J gene TRBJ2-1, with 11 bases fitting TRBD2. Germline V gene data show CDR1 as SGHRS and CDR2 as YFSETQ. J lost 9 bases, V lost 2 bases, and 7 bases had no gene match. The CDR3 contains 15 residues. CDR3 region: CASSLGLAGLREQFF. CDR3 nucleotides: TGCGCCAGCAGCTTAGGACTAGCGGGTCTCCGTGAGCAGTTCTTC.

This chain connects TRBV5-8 to TRBJ2-3, with unresolved D. V was shortened by 0 bases and J by 0 bases, with 11 bases between the two germline ends. From germline, CDR1 is SGHTS and CDR2 YDEGEE. CDR3 length: 16 residues. The CDR3 is CASSLVVTESTDTQYF. The CDR3 region has the DNA TGTGCCAGCAGCTTGGTGGTTACAGAAAGCACAGATACGCAGTATTTT.

The rearrangement uses TRBV4-1 and TRBJ2-1; 8 bases fit TRBD1. V lost 0 bases, J lost 8 bases, and 9 bases stayed unmatched. CDR3 length: 16 residues. Germline values: CDR1 MGHRA, CDR2 YSYEKL. CDR3 nucleotide sequence: TGCGCCAGCAGCCAAGATTTGGCGACAGGGGACGATGAGCAGTTCTTC. This sequence encodes CASSQDLATGDDEQFF.

V and J are TRBV5-4 and TRBJ1-2; D might be TRBD1 (5 bases). Germline V gene lookup returns CDR1 SGHNT and CDR2 YYREEE (reference sequence). The CDR3 is made up of 15 amino acids. Trimming removed 1 base at V and 5 bases at J, with 15 bases between. CDR3 coding DNA: TGTGCCAGCAGCTTGCGTGTCGGCCCAGGGTATGGCTACACCTTC. Its protein product is CASSLRVGPGYGYTF.

The gene calls are TRBV19 and TRBJ2-3, with 9 positions matching TRBD1. The CDR3 covers 14 residues. Germline V gene sequence: CDR1 LNHDA, CDR2 SQIVND (reference sequence). V was pared by 3 bases and J by 4 bases, with 2 bases of the junction left unmatched. The CDR3 nucleotides are TGTGCCAGTAGTATCTGGGACAGGGCAGATACGCAGTATTTT. This translates into CASSIWDRADTQYF.

This clone was seen a few times. The chain uses TRBV21-1 and TRBJ1-1; the tabulated D call, TRBD1, remains unverified against the DNA. TRBV21-1 is assigned pseudogene status. The CDR3 contains 12 residues. As DNA, the CDR3 is TGTGCCAGCATCCCAGGGGGTACTGAAGCTTTCTTT. This gives the protein CASIPGGTEAFF.

A few counts support this clone. The chain links TRBV30 to TRBJ2-3, with 8 bases identical to TRBD2. This CDR3 spans 15 amino acids. Trimming cost V 2 bases and J 6 bases; bases outside gene matches: 10. Germline V gene sequence: CDR1 GTSNPN, CDR2 SVGIG (reference sequence). CDR3 DNA: TGTGCCTGGAGTTATGGAGCGGGGGTCGGGGATACGCAGTATTTT. The encoded protein is CAWSYGAGVGDTQYF.

The J gene is TRBJ1-1, the V gene TRBV5-1; 11 nucleotides match TRBD1. Looked up from germline, CDR1 is SGHRS and CDR2 is YFSETQ. V shed 4 bases and J 3 bases; nucleotides not matched to a gene: 8. This CDR3 spans 16 amino acids. The CDR3 region is CASSPGTGGWDTEAFF. CDR3 DNA sequence: TGCGCCAGCAGCCCGGGGACAGGGGGTTGGGACACTGAAGCTTTCTTT.

CDR3 nucleotides: TGCGCCAGCAGCCAAGATCGCCAGCGGGGGATCATAACCTACGAGCAGTACTTC. Translated, it gives CASSQDRQRGIITYEQYF. V and J are TRBV4-3 and TRBJ2-7, with TRBD2 identical over 8 bases. This CDR3 has 18 residues. Germline V gene data show CDR1 as LGHNA and CDR2 as YSLEER. V gave up 0 bases and J gave up 2 bases; unmatched junction bases: 12.

The rearrangement uses TRBV29-1 and TRBJ2-7; possibly TRBD1 for D (6 bases). Trimming shortened V by 1 base and J by 2 bases, and 15 bases separated the two germline ends. Germline CDR1 reads SQVTM; CDR2 reads ANQGSEA. This CDR3 comprises 15 residues. As DNA, the CDR3 is TGCAGCGTTGAAGGGGGACATTTGGGGGCCTACGAGCAGTACTTC. Amino acids: CSVEGGHLGAYEQYF.

The V call is TRBV6-5, the J call TRBJ1-5; 9 bases match TRBD1. V lost 6 bases, J lost 4 bases, and 7 bases stayed unmatched. Germline lookup yields CDR1 MNHEY and CDR2 SVGAGI. The CDR3 contains 15 residues. Here the CDR3 DNA reads TGTGCCAGCAGAGTACAGGGGGCTTCGAATCAGCCCCAGCATTTT. Translation gives CASRVQGASNQPQHF.

This CDR3 reads CASSAYAPLAANPGELFF. In DNA, the CDR3 is TGTGCCAGCAGCGCCTACGCCCCACTGGCGGCAAACCCCGGGGAGCTGTTTTTT. V gene TRBV7-9 combines with J gene TRBJ2-2; no clear D gene. CDR3 length: 18 amino acids. The germline V gene encodes CDR1 SEHNR and CDR2 FQNEAQ (reference sequence). V gave up 5 bases and J gave up 6 bases, with 25 bases separating them.

This clone showed up just a few times. The chain employs TRBV10-2 and TRBJ1-2; 7 bases fit TRBD1. Germline CDR1 reads WSHSY; CDR2 reads SAAADI. The CDR3 has 13 amino acids. J lost 8 bases, V lost 6 bases, and 9 bases had no gene match. The CDR3 nucleotides are TGCGCCAGCAGGGCACCAGGGGGTCGCGGCTACACCTTC. As protein: CASRAPGGRGYTF.

The chain is built from TRBV4-3 and TRBJ1-1; 7 nucleotides align to TRBD1. V shed 4 bases, J shed 2 bases, and the junction held 7 bases outside the gene matches. From germline, CDR1 is LGHNA and CDR2 YSLEER. The CDR3 contains 15 residues. In DNA form, the CDR3 reads TGCGCCAGCAGCCTCTGGGGACAGCCAAACACTGAAGCTTTCTTT. Translation: CASSLWGQPNTEAFF.

The chain is built from TRBV7-6 and TRBJ2-7, with D possibly being TRBD1 (6 bases). The V gene lost 3 bases and the J gene lost 0 bases, with 9 bases spanning the gap. The CDR3 runs to 14 residues. Germline CDR1 reads SGHVS; CDR2 reads FNYEAQ. The CDR3 region has the DNA TGTGCCAGCAGCTTGGGGGCGAACTCCTACGAGCAGTACTTC. It encodes CASSLGANSYEQYF.

This clone has a handful of counts. The chain carries TRBV27 and TRBJ2-7; TRBD1 agrees at 9 bases. V gave up 5 bases and J gave up 0 bases; unmatched junction bases: 5. CDR3 length: 15 residues. Germline-derived CDR1 and CDR2 are MNHEY and SMNVEV (reference sequence). The DNA for the CDR3 is TGTGCCAGCAGTCCGGGGACAGGGAGCTCCTACGAGCAGTACTTC. Translation: CASSPGTGSSYEQYF.

This clone was counted only a few times. The chain employs TRBV5-1 and TRBJ2-1; D might be TRBD2 (5 bases). Germline values: CDR1 SGHRS, CDR2 YFSETQ. The CDR3 contains 14 residues. V shed 1 base and J shed 6 bases, with 11 bases lying between them. The CDR3 is CASSLSGTTNEQFF. In nucleotides, the CDR3 is TGCGCCAGCAGCTTGTCGGGAACCACCAATGAGCAGTTCTTC. Looking up the rest from reference TRBV5-1 and TRBJ2-1 gives the full variable domain: KAGVTQTPRYLIKTRGQQVTLSCSPISGHRSVSWYQQTPGQGLQFLFEYFSETQRNKGNFPGRFSGRQFSNSRSEMNVSTLELGDSALYLCASSLSGTTNEQFFGPGTRLTVL.